This T cell receptor beta chain was identified during a study of control samples from healthy donors and cancer patients. The protocol was immunoSEQ multiplex PCR, while the TCRdb copy is restricted to in-frame clones and leaves out a portion. The sample contains 60,000 to 85,000 clones, almost 95% of which appear only once. The sample taken for sequencing was blood. The TCR originated in a woman between 55 and 75 years old in good health.

The chain's CDR3 is CASSSQTGQGETQYF. CDR3 sequence (DNA): TGTGCCAGCAGCTCCCAAACGGGACAGGGGGAGACCCAGTACTTC. This chain links TRBV7-2 with TRBJ2-5, with 10 positions matching TRBD1. The CDR3 is made up of 15 amino acids. Germline values: CDR1 SGHTA, CDR2 FQGNSA. V trimming: 4 bases; J trimming: 5 bases; junction bases outside the gene matches: 7.